This is a list of T cell receptor beta chains from one sample in a study of cytomegalovirus exposure and HLA in healthy donors. Profiling relied on immunoSEQ multiplex PCR, and the TCRdb table lists in-frame clones only, not all of them. The table includes 140,000 to 150,000 clones, around 70% detected once. The sample was PBMCs. The receptor set was obtained from a woman aged 60-75 years in good health and CMV-seropositive. CDR3s include the opening cysteine and the closing phenylalanine or tryptophan. The order of the fields is CDR3 DNA, CDR3 protein, V gene, clone size, J gene, D gene. The D gene is left open where the match is weak. Where a row states a size, it is once, few, many or the class of an expanded clone; other rows omit it.

DNA: TGCGCCAGCAGTGAGACCGGGGATGAGCAGTTCTTC
CDR3: CASSETGDEQFF
V: TRBV10-1
size: .
J: TRBJ2-1
D: .

DNA: TGTGCCAGCAGTGAAGCAGCCAGGGAAGCGGGCTACACCTTC
CDR3: CASSEAAREAGYTF
V: TRBV6-1
size: .
J: TRBJ1-2
D: .

DNA: TGTGCCAGCAGCTTAGGACAGCGGAGGTATTCACCCCTCCACTTT
CDR3: CASSLGQRRYSPLHF
V: TRBV13
size: .
J: TRBJ1-6
D: .

DNA: TGTGCCAGCAGTCTCGGTAAACAGGGTTCTGAAGCTTTCTTT
CDR3: CASSLGKQGSEAFF
V: TRBV6-5
size: .
J: TRBJ1-1
D: .

DNA: TGTGCCAGCAGCTACGGGACAGGCGCGGGGAACACTGAAGCTTTCTTT
CDR3: CASSYGTGAGNTEAFF
V: TRBV7-3
size: .
J: TRBJ1-1
D: TRBD1

DNA: TGTGCCAGCAGCACCAAAACAGGACCGGACTACGAGCAGTACTTC
CDR3: CASSTKTGPDYEQYF
V: TRBV21-1
size: few
J: TRBJ2-7
D: .

DNA: TGTGCCGGACAGTTACAAGAGACCCAGTACTTC
CDR3: CAGQLQETQYF
V: TRBV30
size: few
J: TRBJ2-5
D: .

DNA: TGCGCCAGCAGCTTGGTGGGGACACACTATGGCTACACCTTC
CDR3: CASSLVGTHYGYTF
V: TRBV5-1
size: .
J: TRBJ1-2
D: .

DNA: TGCAGCTCGACCTTGGGGGGGAACACTGAAGCTTTCTTT
CDR3: CSSTLGGNTEAFF
V: TRBV29-1
size: .
J: TRBJ1-1
D: .

DNA: TGTGCCACCGGGGGACCTCTCACAGATACGCAGTATTTT
CDR3: CATGGPLTDTQYF
V: TRBV7-2
size: .
J: TRBJ2-3
D: .

DNA: TGTGCCAGCAGCGTCCAACAGGGGAGTAATGAAAAACTGTTTTTT
CDR3: CASSVQQGSNEKLFF
V: TRBV5-4
size: .
J: TRBJ1-4
D: TRBD1

DNA: TGTGCCAGCAGCTTAGCGCTATACCCAGCGGGAGGGCCCGCAGATACGCAGTATTTT
CDR3: CASSLALYPAGGPADTQYF
V: TRBV7-9
size: .
J: TRBJ2-3
D: TRBD2

DNA: TGTGCCAGCAGCCTCGGGACAGACATCAATGAGCAGTTCTTC
CDR3: CASSLGTDINEQFF
V: TRBV7-7
size: .
J: TRBJ2-1
D: TRBD1

DNA: TGTGCCAGCAGTTTTAGGGCTTACAGCGGAGATAAAGAGACCCAGTACTTC
CDR3: CASSFRAYSGDKETQYF
V: TRBV28
size: .
J: TRBJ2-5
D: .

DNA: TGTGCCAGCAAGCACCCACCGAGCTCCTACGAGCAGTACTTC
CDR3: CASKHPPSSYEQYF
V: TRBV28
size: few
J: TRBJ2-7
D: .

DNA: TGTGCCAGTAGTCGGGACAGTGCGTACCAAGAGACCCAGTACTTC
CDR3: CASSRDSAYQETQYF
V: TRBV19
size: .
J: TRBJ2-5
D: TRBD1

DNA: TGCGCCAGCAGCTTAGGGCAGGGGACAACAAAGGAGCAGTTCTTC
CDR3: CASSLGQGTTKEQFF
V: TRBV5-1
size: .
J: TRBJ2-1
D: .

DNA: TGTGCCAGCAGTTACTCGACAGGGAGCTACAATGAGCAGTTCTTC
CDR3: CASSYSTGSYNEQFF
V: TRBV6-6
size: .
J: TRBJ2-1
D: TRBD1

DNA: TGTGCCAGCAGTACAAGACAGGGGTTGTACGAGCAGTACTTC
CDR3: CASSTRQGLYEQYF
V: TRBV6-1
size: few
J: TRBJ2-7
D: TRBD1

DNA: TGTGCTAGTGGACCCGACAGGGTTTCGACAGATACGCAGTATTTT
CDR3: CASGPDRVSTDTQYF
V: TRBV12-5
size: .
J: TRBJ2-3
D: TRBD1

DNA: TGTGCCAGTAGTATGCCCGGGTCTGGGGCCAACGTCCTGACTTTC
CDR3: CASSMPGSGANVLTF
V: TRBV19
size: .
J: TRBJ2-6
D: .

DNA: TGTGCCAGCAGTGCGGAGGCAGTAAGCTCCTACGAGCAGTACTTC
CDR3: CASSAEAVSSYEQYF
V: TRBV6-1
size: .
J: TRBJ2-7
D: .

DNA: TGTGCCAGCAGCACTACCGGGACTAGAAACACCGGGGAGCTGTTTTTT
CDR3: CASSTTGTRNTGELFF
V: TRBV9
size: few
J: TRBJ2-2
D: TRBD2

DNA: TGTGCCAGCAGCCGGACAGGGACCGAAAACTATGGCTACACCTTC
CDR3: CASSRTGTENYGYTF
V: TRBV7-2
size: .
J: TRBJ1-2
D: TRBD1

DNA: TGTGCCAGCAGTCCTCGGCGGGAGCGATTTTACGAGCAGTACTTC
CDR3: CASSPRRERFYEQYF
V: TRBV6-5
size: .
J: TRBJ2-7
D: TRBD2

DNA: TGTGCCAGTAGTATAGAAGGACAGGCTCGCACTGAAGCTTTCTTT
CDR3: CASSIEGQARTEAFF
V: TRBV19
size: .
J: TRBJ1-1
D: TRBD1

DNA: TGTGCCAGCAGCCGGACAGGGGGGACAGATACGCAGTATTTT
CDR3: CASSRTGGTDTQYF
V: TRBV7-6
size: .
J: TRBJ2-3
D: TRBD1

DNA: TGTGCCAGCAGCGTGGGCGTCACTGAAGCTTTCTTT
CDR3: CASSVGVTEAFF
V: TRBV5-4
size: .
J: TRBJ1-1
D: .

DNA: TGCGCCAGCAGCTTGGCGACAGGGATGAACACTGAAGCTTTCTTT
CDR3: CASSLATGMNTEAFF
V: TRBV5-1
size: .
J: TRBJ1-1
D: TRBD1

DNA: TGTGCCAGCAGCGCCCCAAGCGGGACCTACAATGAGCAGTTCTTC
CDR3: CASSAPSGTYNEQFF
V: TRBV5-4
size: .
J: TRBJ2-1
D: TRBD2

DNA: TGTGCCAGCAGCCGAGCAGCCGGGACTAGCTACTACGAGCAGTACTTC
CDR3: CASSRAAGTSYYEQYF
V: TRBV5-4
size: .
J: TRBJ2-7
D: TRBD2

DNA: TGTGCCAGCAGCTTCGGACTAGCGGGAGGGTACAATGAGCAGTTCTTC
CDR3: CASSFGLAGGYNEQFF
V: TRBV11-3
size: .
J: TRBJ2-1
D: TRBD2

DNA: TGTGCCAGCAGCCAAGGGACAAAGACTAATGAAAAACTGTTTTTT
CDR3: CASSQGTKTNEKLFF
V: TRBV4-2
size: .
J: TRBJ1-4
D: .

DNA: TGTGCCAGCAGCGTAGGAGGGCTTGGAGAAAAACTGTTTTTT
CDR3: CASSVGGLGEKLFF
V: TRBV9
size: .
J: TRBJ1-4
D: .

DNA: TGTGCCAGCAGTTGGGGACAGAACTATGGCTACACCTTC
CDR3: CASSWGQNYGYTF
V: TRBV28
size: .
J: TRBJ1-2
D: TRBD1

DNA: TGTGCCAGCAGCCTCAGGGACTATGGCTACACCTTC
CDR3: CASSLRDYGYTF
V: TRBV9
size: once
J: TRBJ1-2
D: .

DNA: TGTGCCAGCAGCTTGGCGCAGGAGGGAGGCTACACCTTC
CDR3: CASSLAQEGGYTF
V: TRBV5-4
size: .
J: TRBJ1-2
D: .

DNA: TGTGCCACCAGCAGAGATAGAGGTAACACTGAAGCTTTCTTT
CDR3: CATSRDRGNTEAFF
V: TRBV15
size: .
J: TRBJ1-1
D: .

DNA: TGTGCCAGTAGTATGCTTCTAAGGGGGACAGGGGGTGAGCAGTACTTC
CDR3: CASSMLLRGTGGEQYF
V: TRBV19
size: .
J: TRBJ2-7
D: TRBD1

DNA: TGCGCCAGCAGTGTCTACAGGTCTCTGGCGGTCAAGAGTGGGCAGTTCTTC
CDR3: CASSVYRSLAVKSGQFF
V: TRBV10-1
size: .
J: TRBJ2-1
D: .

DNA: TGTGCCTGGAGTGTACGATCAGGACAGGGGGCTAACTATGGCTACACCTTC
CDR3: CAWSVRSGQGANYGYTF
V: TRBV30
size: once
J: TRBJ1-2
D: TRBD1

DNA: TGTGCCAGTACCCAAGCAGGGGGAGAGACCCAGTACTTC
CDR3: CASTQAGGETQYF
V: TRBV5-6
size: .
J: TRBJ2-5
D: TRBD1

DNA: TGTTCCAGCAGTGCGGGGGATCAGCCCCAGCATTTT
CDR3: CSSSAGDQPQHF
V: TRBV7-9
size: .
J: TRBJ1-5
D: .

DNA: TGCGCCAGCAGCCAAGGTAGAACTAGCGGGGGGGAGACCCAGTACTTC
CDR3: CASSQGRTSGGETQYF
V: TRBV4-1
size: .
J: TRBJ2-5
D: TRBD2

DNA: TGCGCCAGCAGCTTGGGACTAGCGGGAGTAGCAGATACGCAGTATTTT
CDR3: CASSLGLAGVADTQYF
V: TRBV5-1
size: .
J: TRBJ2-3
D: TRBD2

DNA: TGTGCCAGCAGCTTAGGAGGGACTAGCGGGACCTACGAGCAGTACTTC
CDR3: CASSLGGTSGTYEQYF
V: TRBV7-8
size: .
J: TRBJ2-7
D: TRBD2

DNA: TGTGCCAGCAGCCAGGGTTTTAGCGGGGATCAAGAGACCCAGTACTTC
CDR3: CASSQGFSGDQETQYF
V: TRBV4-2
size: .
J: TRBJ2-5
D: TRBD2

DNA: TGTGCTAGTGGTTTGTCCTTTGAGACTAGCGGGAGCAGAACCCAGTACTTC
CDR3: CASGLSFETSGSRTQYF
V: TRBV12-5
size: .
J: TRBJ2-7
D: TRBD2

DNA: TGTGCCAGCAGACCGGACAGGGGTAGCAATCAGCCCCAGCATTTT
CDR3: CASRPDRGSNQPQHF
V: TRBV7-8
size: .
J: TRBJ1-5
D: TRBD1

DNA: TGTGCCAGCAGTTCCGGACTGGTCGGTGAAGCTTTCTTT
CDR3: CASSSGLVGEAFF
V: TRBV2
size: .
J: TRBJ1-1
D: .

DNA: TGTGCCAGCAGTTCCCCCGGACAGAGCAGCTACGAGCAGTACTTC
CDR3: CASSSPGQSSYEQYF
V: TRBV28
size: .
J: TRBJ2-7
D: .

DNA: TGCGCCAGCAGCTTGGTGAGTCCGGCGGATGAGCAGTTCTTC
CDR3: CASSLVSPADEQFF
V: TRBV5-1
size: .
J: TRBJ2-1
D: .

DNA: TGTGCCAGCAGCGTAGCGCCGGGAGTCAGCTCTGGAAACACCATATATTTT
CDR3: CASSVAPGVSSGNTIYF
V: TRBV9
size: few
J: TRBJ1-3
D: .

DNA: TGTGCCAGCAACATACAGGGGGCGCAGAATGAGCAGTTCTTC
CDR3: CASNIQGAQNEQFF
V: TRBV6-6
size: .
J: TRBJ2-1
D: TRBD1

DNA: TGCAGCGGTAGGGAGACAGGGGCCTCTGGAAACACCATATATTTT
CDR3: CSGRETGASGNTIYF
V: TRBV29-1
size: .
J: TRBJ1-3
D: TRBD1

DNA: TGTGCCAGCAGTACCGCCCGGGGGGACTCCTACGAGCAGTACTTC
CDR3: CASSTARGDSYEQYF
V: TRBV28
size: .
J: TRBJ2-7
D: TRBD2

DNA: TGTGCCAGCAGGACCGGGACTCTGAACACCGGGGAGCTGTTTTTT
CDR3: CASRTGTLNTGELFF
V: TRBV6-5
size: .
J: TRBJ2-2
D: .